This TCR beta chain was captured by sequencing in a study of blood T cell repertoires in COVID-19. Background on the study: Collection of acute and convalescent COVID-19 samples took place in the United States, Italy and Spain. T cells, B-cell-depleted T cells, or PBMCs provided the cDNA or gDNA that served as material.

The V gene's germline CDR1 is WNHNN and CDR2 SYGVQD (reference sequence). This CDR3 has 14 amino acids. Trimming took 3 bases from V and 4 from J, leaving 11 bases between them. How the authors handled the data: For nucleated cells, counts were estimated from reference gene primer amplification. Method: immunoSEQ multiplex PCR; TCRdb's copy keeps in-frame clones and lacks some. V, J and clone size are those of that table, while D and trimming were read from the DNA. The profile covers 70,000 to 90,000 clones, with over 75% appearing a single time and 6% to 7.5% taken by the ten largest. The sequenced material came from peripheral blood. The receptor comes from a human donor in a cohort sampled during active COVID-19. The rearrangement joins TRBV10-1 to TRBJ2-3; D gene unclear. This chain's CDR3 is CASSESKPADTQYF. Here the CDR3 DNA reads TGCGCCAGCAGTGAATCTAAACCGGCAGATACGCAGTATTTT.